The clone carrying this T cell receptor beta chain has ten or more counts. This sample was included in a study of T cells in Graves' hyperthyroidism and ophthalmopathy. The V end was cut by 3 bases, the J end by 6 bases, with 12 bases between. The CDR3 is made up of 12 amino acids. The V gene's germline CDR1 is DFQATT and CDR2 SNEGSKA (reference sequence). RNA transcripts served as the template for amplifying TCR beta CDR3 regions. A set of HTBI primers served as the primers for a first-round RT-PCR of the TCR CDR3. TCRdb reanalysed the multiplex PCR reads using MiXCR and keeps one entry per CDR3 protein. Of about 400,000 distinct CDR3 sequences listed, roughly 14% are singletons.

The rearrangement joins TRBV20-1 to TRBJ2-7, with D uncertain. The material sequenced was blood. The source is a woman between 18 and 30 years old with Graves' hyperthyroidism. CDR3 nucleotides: TGCAGTGCTAGCATGATGGGATTCGAGCAGTACTTC. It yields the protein CSASMMGFEQYF.